This T cell receptor beta chain was recorded in a study of identical twins. Findings and limits, study-wide: Weaker excess twin sharing was seen among beta out-of-frame sequences. Reduced insertions were recorded for abundant cord blood beta clonotypes, with no such pattern in memory repertoires. In drawing conclusions, the study used cross-sectional statistical analysis and did not follow the same donors.

The sample holds many counts of this clonotype. Its antigen is still unknown. Template switching (which added a universal primer site) was used, and cDNA carried unique molecular identifiers. From the 5' RACE reads, TCRdb called clonotypes with MiXCR, one entry per CDR3 protein. This sample yields 150,000 or so distinct CDR3 sequences, of which around 3.4% are seen a single time; around 8.1% belongs to the top ten. The CDR3 is made up of 12 amino acids. V dropped 9 bases and J dropped 3 bases, with 12 bases sitting between them. Germline V gene data show CDR1 as MNHNS and CDR2 as SASEGT. The specimen was memory T cells sorted from blood. This TCR derives from a man aged 18-30 years in good health. This chain joins TRBV6-1 and TRBJ2-7; unclear D gene. CDR3 in amino acids: CASLGPFYEQYV. In nucleotides, the CDR3 is TGTGCCAGTCTAGGACCGTTCTACGAGCAGTACGTC.